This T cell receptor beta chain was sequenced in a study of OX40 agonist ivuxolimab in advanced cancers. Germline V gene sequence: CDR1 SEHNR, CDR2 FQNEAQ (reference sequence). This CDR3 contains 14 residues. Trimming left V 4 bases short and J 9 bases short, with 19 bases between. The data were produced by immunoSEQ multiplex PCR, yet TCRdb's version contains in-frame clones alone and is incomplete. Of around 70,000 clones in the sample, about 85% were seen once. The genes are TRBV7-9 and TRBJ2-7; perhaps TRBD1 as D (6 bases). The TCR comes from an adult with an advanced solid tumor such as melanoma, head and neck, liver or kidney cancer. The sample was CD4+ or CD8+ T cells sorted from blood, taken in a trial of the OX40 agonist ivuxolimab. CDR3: CASSSRDKEVLQYF. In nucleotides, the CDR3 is TGTGCCAGCAGCTCCCGGGACAAGGAGGTTCTGCAGTACTTC.